This T cell receptor (beta chain) was sequenced for a study of cytomegalovirus exposure and HLA in healthy donors. The sample holds a few counts of this clone. PCR used 60 Vbeta primers and 13 Jbeta primers. Profiled with immunoSEQ multiplex PCR; TCRdb holds only in-frame clones, not every one. The sample includes 150,000 to 180,000 clones, approximately 80% seen only once; the top ten take over 10%. Trimming cost V 4 bases and J 3 bases; bases outside gene matches: 2. Germline values: CDR1 MDHEN, CDR2 SYDVKM. The CDR3 extends over 16 amino acids. The clonotype comes from a man aged 25-45 years in good health and CMV-seropositive. This chain uses TRBV28 with TRBJ2-6; TRBD1 matches at 11 bases. Sequenced: PBMCs. The CDR3 sequence is CASSWDRGNGANVLTF. The CDR3 coding sequence is TGTGCCAGCAGTTGGGACAGGGGGAATGGGGCCAACGTCCTGACTTTC.